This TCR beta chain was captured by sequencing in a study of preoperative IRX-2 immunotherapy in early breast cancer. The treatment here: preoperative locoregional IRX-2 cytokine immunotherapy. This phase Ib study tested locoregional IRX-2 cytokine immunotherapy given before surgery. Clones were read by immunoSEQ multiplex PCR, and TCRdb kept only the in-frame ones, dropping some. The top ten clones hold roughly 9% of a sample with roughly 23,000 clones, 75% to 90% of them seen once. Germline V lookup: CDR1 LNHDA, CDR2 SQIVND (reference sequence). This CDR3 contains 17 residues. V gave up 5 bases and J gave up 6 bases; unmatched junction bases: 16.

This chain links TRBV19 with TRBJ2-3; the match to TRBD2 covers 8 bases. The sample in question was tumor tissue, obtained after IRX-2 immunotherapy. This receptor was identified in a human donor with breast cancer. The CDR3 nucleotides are TGTGCCAGTAGTCCCCGGGGAGCGGGAGTGTCTCCGGATACGCAGTATTTT. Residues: CASSPRGAGVSPDTQYF.